The 22 T cell receptor beta chains given below trace back to one sample, sequenced in a study of immune evolution from preneoplasia to lung adenocarcinoma (dated by TCRdb to 2020 to 2022). The library was prepared using the immunoSEQ multiplex PCR assay. As stored in TCRdb, this immuneACCESS dataset retains in-frame rearrangements with V and J assigned. A fraction of the clones does not appear; measured against another copy, unresolved V genes explain less than half of the discrepancy, and the remainder lacks a known reason. The sample profile shows tens of thousands of clones; just under 75% of them were found once. The ten largest clones capture 5% to 7% of the sample. Specimen: FFPE invasive lung adenocarcinoma tissue. This specimen's cell subset or site label, interpreted: frankly invasive lung adenocarcinoma (ADC). Source of these receptors: a person aged 55 to 70 with invasive lung adenocarcinoma. Some clones in this sample may be carry-over from other donors' samples.

This chain links TRBV30 with TRBJ2-7; D unresolved. The V and J ends lost 0 bases and 4 bases respectively, with 16 bases between them. The CDR3 is made up of 15 amino acids. CDR1 and CDR2 (germline): GTSNPN, SVGIG (reference sequence). The chain's CDR3 is CAWSVPRQSKYEQYF. For the CDR3, the DNA is TGTGCCTGGAGTGTACCTAGGCAGAGCAAGTACGAGCAGTACTTC.

The gene calls are TRBV6-1 and TRBJ2-1; D gene uncertain. Between the trimmed V and J ends, which lost 6 bases and 10 bases, there was a span of 19 bases. Germline V gene lookup returns CDR1 MNHNS and CDR2 SASEGT. The CDR3 covers 14 residues. Written as DNA, the CDR3 is TGTGCCAGCAGAGCAGATCTCCGAACTCGGGAGCAGTTCTTC. Amino acids: CASRADLRTREQFF.

The chain uses TRBV28 and TRBJ2-7, with a tentative D call TRBD2 (5 bases). Germline lookup yields CDR1 MDHEN and CDR2 SYDVKM. Trimming pared 5 bases from V and 6 bases from J, leaving 14 bases between. CDR3 length: 13 residues. The CDR3 loop reads CASSPVGLREQYF. The CDR3 coding sequence is TGTGCCAGCAGTCCCGTTGGACTCCGCGAGCAGTACTTC.

V and J are TRBV20-1 and TRBJ1-1; D not resolved. Germline V gene sequence: CDR1 DFQATT, CDR2 SNEGSKA (reference sequence). V was shortened by 2 bases and J by 7 bases, with 8 bases between the two germline ends. The CDR3 consists of 11 residues. The CDR3, as DNA: TGCAGTGCTAGAATTGAGAATGAAGCTTTCTTT. Protein sequence: CSARIENEAFF.

The CDR3: CASTRAGAYNQPQHF. The CDR3 DNA reads as TGTGCCAGCACCAGGGCAGGGGCCTACAATCAGCCCCAGCATTTT. The rearrangement uses TRBV28 and TRBJ1-5; TRBD1 might be the D (6 bases). The CDR3 extends over 15 amino acids. The germline CDR1 and CDR2 sequences are MDHEN and SYDVKM. Deletions cut 7 bases from V and 3 bases from J, with 16 bases between. Using reference TRBV28 and TRBJ1-5 for the parts outside the CDR3, the full variable domain is DVKVTQSSRYLVKRTGEKVFLECVQDMDHENMFWYRQDPGLGLRLIYFSYDVKMKEKGDIPEGYSVSREKKERFSLILESASTNQTSMYLCASTRAGAYNQPQHFGDGTRLSIL.

J is TRBJ1-2 and V is TRBV6-1; 11 bases fit TRBD1. V was clipped by 4 bases and J by 2 bases; unmatched bases: 3. There are 15 residues in the CDR3. Germline CDR1 reads MNHNS; CDR2 reads SASEGT. CDR3 amino acids: CASSGGDRGNYGYTF. CDR3 bases: TGTGCCAGCAGTGGAGGGGACAGGGGGAACTATGGCTACACCTTC.

J is TRBJ1-1 and V is TRBV5-1; no clear D gene. The CDR3 totals 15 residues. Germline V lookup: CDR1 SGHRS, CDR2 YFSETQ. Deletions cut 0 bases from V and 4 bases from J, with 13 bases between. For the CDR3, the DNA is TGCGCCAGCAGCTTGGATGGGAGGGTTGGCACTGAAGCTTTCTTT. This sequence encodes CASSLDGRVGTEAFF.

Only one count was recorded for this clone. The V gene is TRBV6-1, the J gene TRBJ2-7; TRBD1 agrees at 9 bases. Per the germline V gene, CDR1 is MNHNS and CDR2 is SASEGT. Trimming cost V 8 bases and J 0 bases; bases outside gene matches: 2. This CDR3 spans 13 amino acids. This chain's CDR3 is CASGTGYSYEQYF. DNA for the CDR3: TGTGCCAGCGGGACAGGGTACTCCTACGAGCAGTACTTC.

This clone is judged medium-sized. The CDR3 nucleotides read TGTGCCAGCAGCCTATTCCCGAACAGCAATCAGCCCCAGCATTTT. It encodes CASSLFPNSNQPQHF. This chain uses TRBV28 with TRBJ1-5; no clear D gene. This CDR3 comprises 15 residues. Germline CDR1 reads MDHEN; CDR2 reads SYDVKM. Trimming took 6 bases from V and 1 from J, leaving 13 bases between them.

This sequence joins TRBV5-4 and TRBJ2-1, with TRBD1 matching 9 bases. The V segment lost 4 bases and the J segment 9 bases; nucleotides outside the gene matches: 8. The CDR3 contains 14 residues. Germline V gene sequence: CDR1 SGHNT, CDR2 YYREEE (reference sequence). CDR3 in DNA: TGTGCCAGCAGCGGAACGGGACAGGGTATTGAGCAGTTCTTC. This codes for CASSGTGQGIEQFF. The full variable domain, rest sourced from reference TRBV5-4 and TRBJ2-1, is ETGVTQSPTHLIKTRGQQVTLRCSSQSGHNTVSWYQQALGQGPQFIFQYYREEENGRGNFPPRFSGLQFPNYSSELNVNALELDDSALYLCASSGTGQGIEQFFGPGTRLTVL.

This chain connects TRBV6-5 to TRBJ1-4, with unresolved D. The germline V gene has CDR1 MNHEY and CDR2 SVGAGI. CDR3 length equals 14 residues. V was clipped by 2 bases and J by 7 bases, with 11 bases between them. The CDR3 is CASSYTAVLEKLFF. CDR3 nucleotides: TGTGCCAGCAGTTACACGGCAGTTCTTGAAAAACTGTTTTTT.

V gene TRBV7-2 combines with J gene TRBJ2-1; D not certain. The CDR3 consists of 15 residues. The germline gives CDR1 SGHTA, CDR2 FQGNSA. The V gene lost 3 bases and the J gene lost 4 bases, with 13 bases spanning the gap. The CDR3 DNA is TGTGCCAGCAGCTTTGACGGAAAGATGTACAATGAGCAGTTCTTC. Translation gives CASSFDGKMYNEQFF.

The chain joins TRBV5-3 to TRBJ2-1; maybe TRBD1 (6 bases). TRBV5-3 has ORF status, its function being uncertain. The CDR3 is 15 residues long. V lost 3 bases and J 2 bases, leaving 12 bases between the germline ends. The CDR3 is CARSSPDRTYNEQFF. The DNA of the CDR3 is TGTGCCAGAAGCTCCCCGGACAGAACCTACAATGAGCAGTTCTTC.

The V gene is TRBV29-1, the J gene TRBJ2-4, with TRBD2 as a possible D gene (5 bases). This CDR3 has 12 amino acids. CDR1 is SQVTM, CDR2 ANQGSEA, per germline. Trimming pared 7 bases from V and 6 bases from J, leaving 13 bases between. The CDR3 loop reads CSARVSGNIQYF. CDR3 coding DNA: TGCAGCGCGCGCGTAAGCGGAAACATTCAGTACTTC.

This clone was counted a few times. The V gene is TRBV5-1, the J gene TRBJ2-3; 7 bases agree with TRBD2. The germline CDR1 and CDR2 sequences are SGHRS and YFSETQ. CDR3 length equals 13 residues. The junction had 8 bases not matched to a gene; V was cut back by 4 bases and J by 9 bases. The CDR3 bases are TGCGCCAGCAGCCATGGTGGGGGGGACACGCAGTATTTT. Its translation: CASSHGGGDTQYF.

The gene calls are TRBV5-5 and TRBJ2-5; no clear D gene. This CDR3 spans 13 amino acids. CDR1 is SGHKS and CDR2 is YYEKEE in the germline V gene (reference sequence). V was cut by 1 base and J by 3 bases, with 7 bases left in between. For the CDR3, the DNA is TGTGCCAGCAGCTTGATGGGGAAAGAGACCCAGTACTTC. Its translation: CASSLMGKETQYF.

The chain uses TRBV19 and TRBJ2-5; 8 bases are a match to TRBD2. Germline loops: CDR1 LNHDA, CDR2 SQIVND (reference sequence). The CDR3 extends over 17 amino acids. J gave up 3 bases and V 2 bases, and 11 bases lay outside the gene matches. CDR3 sequence: CASSILRGRGEKETQYF. The CDR3 DNA follows: TGTGCCAGTAGTATATTGAGAGGGCGGGGGGAAAAAGAGACCCAGTACTTC. Using reference TRBV19 and TRBJ2-5 for the parts outside the CDR3, the full variable domain is DGGITQSPKYLFRKEGQNVTLSCEQNLNHDAMYWYRQDPGQGLRLIYYSQIVNDFQKGDIAEGYSVSREKKESFPLTVTSAQKNPTAFYLCASSILRGRGEKETQYFGPGTRLLVL.

The chain joins TRBV10-1 to TRBJ2-5; TRBD1 agrees at 7 bases. V shed 10 bases and J 1 base; nucleotides not matched to a gene: 12. Germline-derived CDR1 and CDR2 are WNHNN and SYGVQD (reference sequence). The CDR3 contains 15 residues. The CDR3 DNA follows: TGCGCCATCACCTTGATACAGGGGCTCCAAGAGACCCAGTACTTC. As protein: CAITLIQGLQETQYF.

J is TRBJ1-5 and V is TRBV30; 10 bases are shared with TRBD1. Losses at the gene ends were 1 base for V and 5 bases for J; bases not matched to a gene: 5. CDR1 GTSNPN and CDR2 SVGIG come from the germline V gene (reference sequence). This CDR3 has 15 amino acids. The CDR3 nucleotides read TGTGCCTGGAGTGACTTCGGACAGGGGGATCAGCCCCAGCATTTT. This encodes CAWSDFGQGDQPQHF.

The chain is built from TRBV29-1 and TRBJ2-2, with 7 bases lining up with TRBD1. CDR3 size: 15 residues. Germline CDR1 SQVTM, CDR2 ANQGSEA. The junction had 11 bases not matched to a gene; V was cut back by 6 bases and J by 4 bases. DNA for the CDR3: TGCAGCGTGTCGACAGGGCGGCGAGGCACCGGGGAGCTGTTTTTT. Translating gives CSVSTGRRGTGELFF.

The genes are TRBV11-3 and TRBJ1-3; the D gene is possibly TRBD1 (6 bases). In germline, CDR1 is SGHNT, CDR2 YENEEA. The CDR3 spans 13 residues. V was clipped by 5 bases and J by 4 bases, with 9 bases between them. The CDR3 sequence: CASSQGGGNTIYF. The CDR3 DNA reads as TGTGCCAGCAGCCAAGGGGGAGGAAACACCATATATTTT.

This chain uses TRBV7-8 with TRBJ1-2; no reliable D call. The V end was cut by 4 bases, the J end by 12 bases, with 15 bases between. In germline, CDR1 is SGHVS, CDR2 FQNEAQ. There are 12 residues in the CDR3. The CDR3 is CASSWGDTIHTF. In DNA, the CDR3 is TGTGCCAGCAGCTGGGGAGATACGATCCACACCTTC.